A single sample is the source of the 20 T cell receptor beta chains below, sequenced in a study of blood T cell repertoires in COVID-19. Assay used: immunoSEQ multiplex PCR; TCRdb lists only in-frame clones, some missing. The sample comprises approximately 240,000 clones, around 90% of which are singletons, and about 6% rests with the top ten. Sequences were obtained from PBMCs or T cells enriched from blood (not recorded which). These receptor sequences come from a woman aged 25 to 39 with acute COVID-19.

The genes are TRBV5-1 and TRBJ2-3; 8 nucleotides align to TRBD2. V lost 0 bases and J lost 0; bases outside the gene matches: 3. The CDR3 contains 16 residues. Per germline, CDR1 SGHRS and CDR2 YFSETQ. The CDR3 spells CASSLDGGGSTDTQYF. CDR3 sequence (DNA): TGCGCCAGCAGCTTGGACGGCGGGGGGAGCACAGATACGCAGTATTTT.

The chain carries TRBV5-1 and TRBJ1-1; TRBD1 aligns across 7 bases. This CDR3 region has 14 residues. Trimming cost V 0 bases and J 4 bases; bases outside gene matches: 3. From germline, CDR1 is SGHRS and CDR2 YFSETQ. Here the CDR3 DNA reads TGCGCCAGCAGCTTGGGGACAGGCCCCACTGAAGCTTTCTTT. Its protein product is CASSLGTGPTEAFF. Full variable domain (missing parts from reference TRBV5-1 and TRBJ1-1): KAGVTQTPRYLIKTRGQQVTLSCSPISGHRSVSWYQQTPGQGLQFLFEYFSETQRNKGNFPGRFSGRQFSNSRSEMNVSTLELGDSALYLCASSLGTGPTEAFFGQGTRLTVV.

The rearrangement links TRBV6-5 to TRBJ2-1; TRBD2 aligns across 7 bases. The CDR3 consists of 13 residues. V lost 2 bases to trimming and J lost 12 bases; unmatched junction nucleotides: 7. Germline V gives CDR1 MNHEY, CDR2 SVGAGI. CDR3: CASSYTLSGGQFF. In DNA form, the CDR3 reads TGTGCCAGCAGTTACACCCTGTCGGGAGGGCAGTTCTTC.

The gene calls are TRBV6-2 or TRBV6-3 and TRBJ1-2; D is perhaps TRBD1 (5 bases). The V end lost 5 bases, the J end lost 3 bases, and 13 bases lay between the germline ends. The CDR3 covers 14 residues. Germline CDR1 reads MNHEY; CDR2 reads SVGEGT. The CDR3 region is CASSLLGADYGYTF. CDR3 nucleotide sequence: TGTGCCAGCAGTCTTCTTGGGGCAGACTATGGCTACACCTTC.

The chain employs TRBV28 and TRBJ1-1; D not resolved. V was shortened by 6 bases and J by 2 bases, with 7 bases between the two germline ends. The CDR3 length is 12 residues. Germline CDR1 MDHEN, CDR2 SYDVKM. The DNA for the CDR3 is TGTGCCAGCAGCCTCACTAACACTGAAGCTTTCTTT. This sequence encodes CASSLTNTEAFF.

The rearrangement joins TRBV18 to TRBJ2-3; 7 bases map to TRBD2. CDR1 is KGHSH and CDR2 is LQKENI in the germline V gene. The CDR3 contains 16 residues. Trimming cost V 1 base and J 0 bases; bases outside gene matches: 4. The CDR3 protein is CASSPLLAESTDTQYF. The CDR3 nucleotides are TGTGCCAGCTCACCACTCCTAGCGGAAAGCACAGATACGCAGTATTTT.

The gene calls are TRBV4-3 and TRBJ2-1, with 11 bases aligning to TRBD2. There are 17 residues in the CDR3. The germline gives CDR1 LGHNA, CDR2 YSLEER. The V and J ends lost 4 bases and 5 bases, in that order; junction bases with no gene match: 10. CDR3 coding DNA: TGCGCCAGCAGCCTCGTTCTAGCGGGAGGTTGGGACAATGAGCAGTTCTTC. Amino acids: CASSLVLAGGWDNEQFF.

V and J are TRBV19 and TRBJ2-2; a weak D match, TRBD2 (6 bases). CDR1 and CDR2 (germline): LNHDA, SQIVND (reference sequence). The ends were cut back, 3 bases at V and 2 bases at J, with 13 bases in the middle. This CDR3 is built from 16 residues. The CDR3 bases are TGTGCCAGTAGTATGGTCGGGGGAGCAAACACCGGGGAGCTGTTTTTT. Protein sequence: CASSMVGGANTGELFF.

The DNA for the CDR3 is TGTGCCAGCAGTTATGGGTCCGGGAGCCAAGAGACCCAGTACTTC. Translating it yields CASSYGSGSQETQYF. The chain links TRBV6-5 to TRBJ2-5; maybe TRBD2 (6 bases). The length of the CDR3 is 15 residues. Germline V gene data show CDR1 as MNHEY and CDR2 as SVGAGI. V was clipped by 3 bases and J by 1 base, with 12 bases between them.

The V and J genes are TRBV28 and TRBJ2-4; tentatively, D is TRBD2 (6 bases). Germline-derived CDR1 and CDR2 are MDHEN and SYDVKM. This CDR3 is 14 amino acids long. V dropped 9 bases and J dropped 1 base, with 13 bases sitting between them. The CDR3 DNA sequence: TGTGCCAGAAACGGGGGAAGGGCCAAAAACATTCAGTACTTC. Translated, it gives CARNGGRAKNIQYF. Together with reference TRBV28 and TRBJ2-4, the CDR3 gives the full variable domain: DVKVTQSSRYLVKRTGEKVFLECVQDMDHENMFWYRQDPGLGLRLIYFSYDVKMKEKGDIPEGYSVSREKKERFSLILESASTNQTSMYLCARNGGRAKNIQYFGAGTRLSVL.

The rearrangement links TRBV4-1 to TRBJ1-1, with D perhaps matching TRBD1 (5 bases). Trimming pared 3 bases from V and 1 base from J, leaving 15 bases between. The CDR3 runs 16 residues. Germline CDR1 and CDR2: MGHRA and YSYEKL. CDR3 loop: CASSQTMTDRNTEAFF. CDR3 sequence (DNA): TGCGCCAGCAGCCAGACGATGACAGACAGGAACACTGAAGCTTTCTTT.

The V call is TRBV7-8, the J call TRBJ2-5; maybe TRBD1 (6 bases). This CDR3 region has 15 residues. Trimming left V 2 bases short and J 1 base short, with 11 bases between. In germline, CDR1 is SGHVS, CDR2 FQNEAQ. The CDR3 nucleotides read TGTGCCAGCAGCTTAACAGGGAACCGCCAAGAGACCCAGTACTTC. Its protein product is CASSLTGNRQETQYF.

The chain has TRBV5-6 and TRBJ2-1; D unresolved. Germline lookup yields CDR1 SGHDT and CDR2 YYEEEE. The V end lost 5 bases, the J end lost 5 bases, and 23 bases lay between the germline ends. The CDR3 spans 17 residues. The CDR3 region is CASRSAEINWRHNEQFF. CDR3 sequence (DNA): TGTGCCAGCAGAAGTGCGGAGATCAACTGGCGTCACAATGAGCAGTTCTTC.

This clone came up a few times. In the same sample, other DNA sequences code for this CDR3. CDR3 loop: CASSVGGRSSYNEQFF. CDR3 nucleotide sequence: TGTGCCAGCAGCGTGGGCGGGAGGAGCTCCTACAATGAGCAGTTCTTC. V gene TRBV9 combines with J gene TRBJ2-1, with 8 bases aligning to TRBD2. Germline lookup yields CDR1 SGDLS and CDR2 YYNGEE. This CDR3 comprises 16 residues. The junction had 4 bases not matched to a gene; V was cut back by 2 bases and J by 0 bases.

Only one count was recorded for this clone. The chain recombines TRBV28 with TRBJ2-1; perhaps TRBD1 as D (6 bases). Germline V CDR1 and CDR2: MDHEN, SYDVKM. This CDR3 region has 13 residues. V was shortened by 5 bases and J by 10 bases, with 15 bases between the two germline ends. The CDR3 sequence is CASSQPQGYEQFF. The CDR3 bases are TGTGCCAGCAGTCAGCCACAGGGCTACGAGCAGTTCTTC.

This clone occurred a few times. The chain recombines TRBV19 with TRBJ2-3, with TRBD1 as a possible D gene (6 bases). The germline V gene has CDR1 LNHDA and CDR2 SQIVND (reference sequence). This CDR3 is built from 14 residues. V was pared by 10 bases and J by 0 bases, with 14 bases between. The CDR3 DNA follows: TGTGCCACTAAACAGGGCGGAAGCACAGATACGCAGTATTTT. Amino acids: CATKQGGSTDTQYF.

The V gene is TRBV29-1, the J gene TRBJ1-2, with TRBD1 as a possible D gene (5 bases). CDR3 size: 15 residues. Germline V gene data show CDR1 as SQVTM and CDR2 as ANQGSEA. Trimming removed 3 bases at V and 4 bases at J, with 18 bases between. Here the CDR3 DNA reads TGCAGCGTTGATGTTGGGGCAGGCGGACCCTATGGCTACACCTTC. Residues: CSVDVGAGGPYGYTF. The full variable domain, rest sourced from reference TRBV29-1 and TRBJ1-2, is SAVISQKPSRDICQRGTSLTIQCQVDSQVTMMFWYRQQPGQSLTLIATANQGSEATYESGFVIDKFPISRPNLTFSTLTVSNMSPEDSSIYLCSVDVGAGGPYGYTFGSGTRLTVV.

The chain is built from TRBV18 and TRBJ2-7, with 7 bases matching TRBD1. Germline CDR1 is KGHSH and CDR2 is LQKENI. V shed 5 bases and J 5 bases; nucleotides not matched to a gene: 21. This CDR3 comprises 18 residues. CDR3 nucleotides: TGTGCCAGCTCATCACAGCCATCCAGGGGGTCTTTGTGGGACGAGCAGTACTTC. Amino acid sequence: CASSSQPSRGSLWDEQYF.

This clone was counted once. The chain is built from TRBV2 and TRBJ1-1; 7 bases match TRBD1. V was pared by 5 bases and J by 0 bases, with 3 bases of the junction left unmatched. The CDR3 is 14 residues long. Germline V gene data show CDR1 as SNHLY and CDR2 as FYNNEI. The CDR3 DNA sequence: TGTGCCAGCAGTAAGGGACAGATGAACACTGAAGCTTTCTTT. Translating gives CASSKGQMNTEAFF.

The sample holds a few counts of this clone. CDR3 nucleotide sequence: TGTGCCAGCAGTTCAGGACAGGGGGTTCACTATGGCTACACCTTC. Protein: CASSSGQGVHYGYTF. V and J are TRBV27 and TRBJ1-2; TRBD1 aligns across 10 bases. This CDR3 is 15 amino acids long. The J segment lost 3 bases and the V segment lost 4 bases, leaving 5 bases of the junction unmatched. Germline loops: CDR1 MNHEY, CDR2 SMNVEV (reference sequence).